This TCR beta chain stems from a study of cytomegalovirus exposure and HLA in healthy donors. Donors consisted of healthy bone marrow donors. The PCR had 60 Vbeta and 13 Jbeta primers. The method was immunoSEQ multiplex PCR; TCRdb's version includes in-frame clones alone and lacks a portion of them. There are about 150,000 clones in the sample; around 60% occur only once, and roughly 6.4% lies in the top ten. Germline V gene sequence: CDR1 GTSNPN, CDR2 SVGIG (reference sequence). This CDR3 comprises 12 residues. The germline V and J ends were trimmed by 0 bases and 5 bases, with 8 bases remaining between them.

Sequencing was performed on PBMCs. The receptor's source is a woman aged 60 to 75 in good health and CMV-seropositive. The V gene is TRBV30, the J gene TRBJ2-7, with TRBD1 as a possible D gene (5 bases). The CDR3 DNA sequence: TGTGCCTGGAGTGTCAGGGTCAACGAGCAGTACTTC. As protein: CAWSVRVNEQYF.